This entry features one TCR beta chain sequence. The sample belongs to a study of CD8+CD57+ T cells in acquired aplastic anemia. Germline V CDR1 and CDR2: SNHLY, FYNNEI. The V end was cut by 3 bases, the J end by 3 bases, with 9 bases between. The CDR3 is made up of 13 amino acids. It was genomic DNA that served as the template for profiling TCR beta VDJ and CDR3. TCRdb reprocessed the reads via MiXCR and lists one record per CDR3 protein. The sample has around 180,000 distinct CDR3 sequences, 63% seen once. The rearrangement links TRBV2 to TRBJ2-7; maybe TRBD1 (6 bases). The clonotype originates from a human donor in good health. Sequences were obtained from sorted CD4+, CD8+, or CD8+CD57+ T cells (not recorded which) from PBMCs. CDR3 sequence (DNA): TGTGCCAGCAGTGAGGGACAAAACTACGAGCAGTACTTC. Translation: CASSEGQNYEQYF.